This T cell receptor beta chain was captured in a study of vaccination effects on CD4 cells after COVID-19. Findings and caveats of the study: Late post-vaccination samples showed marked contraction of infection- and vaccine-induced clones.

The length of the CDR3 is 16 residues. The germline V gene has CDR1 LNHDA and CDR2 SQIVND (reference sequence). V was trimmed by 4 bases and J by 1 base, leaving 14 bases between them. By frequency in the sample, this clone is medium-sized. The antigen is not known. Pools of viral peptides were used by the ViraFEST assay to expand antigen-specific CD4+ T cells ahead of sequencing. The culture ran for about eleven days before CD4+ T cells were isolated. The participants, recipients of two vaccine doses, got either BNT162b2 or mRNA-1273. Absence of prior SARS-CoV-2 infection characterized the vaccine recipients, who showed negative nucleocapsid antibodies. Measured with immunoSEQ multiplex PCR; TCRdb has only the in-frame clones, and not every one. The repertoire holds nearly 30,000 clones, with roughly 80% as singletons.

The source was CD4+ T cells from PBMCs cultured with SARS-CoV-2 spike peptides, collected after COVID-19 vaccination. The chain uses TRBV19 and TRBJ1-5; tentative D call: TRBD1 (5 bases). This sequence originates from a human donor who received a COVID-19 vaccine. Some clones in this sample may be carry-over from other donors' samples. The CDR3 here is CASSTVRKGSNQPQHF. CDR3 coding DNA: TGTGCCAGTAGTACGGTCCGAAAGGGGAGCAATCAGCCCCAGCATTTT.